These T cell receptor beta chains were read from a single sample in a study of identical twins. TCRdb ran MiXCR on the 5' RACE reads and lists one entry per CDR3 protein. The sample has more than 400,000 distinct CDR3 sequences; nearly 15% are singletons. These data are also associated with another study on yellow fever vaccine responses in identical twins.

Sequencing was performed on CD4+ T cells sorted from blood. The receptors derive from a woman between 18 and 30 years old in good health. Each CDR3 is given with its conserved first and last residue. The order of the fields is clone size, V gene, D gene, J gene, CDR3 protein, CDR3 DNA. The D gene is left open where the match is weak. Expanded clones are given a class, and other clones once, few, many or no size at all.

>.|TRBV4-1|TRBD2|TRBJ2-2
CASSQGGPGLAGGGELFF
TGCGCCAGCAGCCAAGGGGGCCCGGGACTAGCGGGGGGCGGGGAGCTGTTTTTT
>.|TRBV6-1|.|TRBJ2-3
CASRHETSYTQYF
TGTGCCAGCAGGCATGAGACTAGTTATACGCAGTATTTT
>.|TRBV12-3/TRBV12-4|.|TRBJ1-2
CASRSEPGLVYGYTF
TGTGCCAGCAGATCGGAACCGGGACTGGTCTATGGCTACACCTTC
>.|TRBV5-1|TRBD1|TRBJ2-2
CASSISGQGVVGELFF
TGCGCCAGCAGCATCTCCGGACAGGGGGTTGTCGGGGAGCTGTTTTTT
>.|TRBV4-2|TRBD1|TRBJ2-7
CASSQDPTGDEQYF
TGTGCCAGCAGCCAAGACCCCACAGGGGACGAGCAGTACTTC
>.|TRBV20-1|.|TRBJ1-1
CSARVSTVNTEAFF
TGCAGTGCTAGAGTCTCGACAGTGAACACTGAAGCTTTCTTT
>.|TRBV7-9|.|TRBJ2-2
CASSLIRANTGELFF
TGTGCCAGCAGCTTAATTAGAGCGAACACCGGGGAGCTGTTTTTT
>.|TRBV6-1|.|TRBJ2-4
CASSEGAGTQNIQYF
TGTGCCAGCAGTGAAGGGGCGGGAACCCAGAACATTCAGTACTTC
>few|TRBV10-3|TRBD1|TRBJ1-5
CAIGQGANQPQHF
TGTGCCATTGGACAGGGGGCGAATCAGCCCCAGCATTTT
>.|TRBV5-5|.|TRBJ2-1
CASSLALAGNEQFF
TGTGCCAGCAGCTTGGCGCTAGCTGGCAATGAGCAGTTCTTC
>few|TRBV5-1|.|TRBJ2-3
CASSFGSHLTDTQYF
TGCGCCAGCAGCTTTGGCAGTCATTTAACAGATACGCAGTATTTT
>.|TRBV7-9|TRBD2|TRBJ2-1
CASSLRTSGGDYEQFF
TGTGCCAGCAGCTTACGGACTAGCGGGGGGGATTATGAGCAGTTCTTC
>.|TRBV11-2|.|TRBJ1-5
CASSSLGPNQPQHF
TGTGCCAGCAGCTCTTTAGGCCCCAATCAGCCCCAGCATTTT
>few|TRBV15|TRBD1|TRBJ1-1
CATSWGTVNTEAFF
TGTGCCACCAGCTGGGGGACAGTGAACACTGAAGCTTTCTTT
>many|TRBV24-1|.|TRBJ2-3
CATSDKYGDTQYF
TGTGCCACCAGTGATAAATATGGAGATACGCAGTATTTT
>few|TRBV20-1|TRBD1|TRBJ1-2
CSAPQGARGYTF
TGCAGTGCTCCTCAGGGGGCGCGGGGCTACACCTTC
>.|TRBV24-1|TRBD2|TRBJ2-1
CATSDPLAGGPRNEQFF
TGTGCCACCAGTGATCCCCTAGCGGGAGGGCCGAGGAATGAGCAGTTCTTC
>few|TRBV7-9|.|TRBJ1-2
CASSLGQAFGGYTF
TGTGCCAGCAGCTTGGGGCAGGCCTTTGGAGGCTACACCTTC
>few|TRBV7-2|.|TRBJ2-1
CASSHLRGRGLYNEQFF
TGTGCCAGCAGCCACCTCAGAGGGCGGGGACTGTACAATGAGCAGTTCTTC
>.|TRBV5-5|.|TRBJ2-3
CASSPWDKDTDTQYF
TGTGCCAGCAGCCCGTGGGACAAAGACACAGATACGCAGTATTTT
>few|TRBV12-3/TRBV12-4|.|TRBJ2-1
CASSPRGIGGYNEQFF
TGTGCCAGCAGTCCTAGGGGTATTGGGGGTTACAATGAGCAGTTCTTC
>.|TRBV28|.|TRBJ2-1
CASSQIFPSINEQFF
TGTGCCAGCAGCCAGATTTTTCCCTCTATAAATGAGCAGTTCTTC
>.|TRBV24-1|.|TRBJ2-2
CATSGIGVPGELFF
TGTGCCACCAGTGGTATAGGGGTGCCCGGGGAGCTGTTTTTT
>.|TRBV12-3/TRBV12-4|TRBD2|TRBJ2-1
CASSEGTNRSFF
TGTGCCAGCAGTGAGGGGACTAATCGATCGTTCTTC
>many|TRBV6-1|TRBD1|TRBJ1-6
CASSRQGGNSPLHF
TGTGCCAGCAGCCGACAGGGCGGCAATTCACCCCTCCACTTT
>.|TRBV28|.|TRBJ2-3
CASSSPHSTDTQYF
TGTGCCAGCAGCTCCCCCCACAGCACAGATACGCAGTATTTT
>.|TRBV2|.|TRBJ2-2
CASSVSWLTKTGELFF
TGTGCCAGCAGTGTTTCGTGGCTAACAAAAACCGGGGAGCTGTTTTTT
>few|TRBV28|.|TRBJ1-3
CATAESGNTIYF
TGTGCCACCGCGGAATCTGGAAACACCATATATTTT
>few|TRBV20-1|.|TRBJ1-1
CSAGRVPSTEAFF
TGCAGTGCTGGCAGGGTCCCTAGCACTGAAGCTTTCTTT
>.|TRBV28|.|TRBJ2-4
CASSLIRENIQYF
TGTGCCAGCAGTCTTATCCGGGAAAACATTCAGTACTTC
>many|TRBV29-1|.|TRBJ1-1
CSVEDVTRSGTEAFF
TGCAGCGTTGAAGATGTAACAAGGTCTGGCACTGAAGCTTTCTTT
>.|TRBV5-1|.|TRBJ1-1
CASSPLVGLNTEAFF
TGCGCCAGCAGCCCTCTGGTGGGACTGAACACTGAAGCTTTCTTT
>few|TRBV20-1|.|TRBJ2-2
CSARNTLDVSGELFF
TGCAGTGCTAGAAACACCTTAGATGTTTCCGGGGAGCTGTTTTTT
>.|TRBV2|TRBD2|TRBJ2-3
CASRRLAGGYTDTQYF
TGTGCCAGCAGGAGACTAGCGGGGGGATACACAGATACGCAGTATTTT
>few|TRBV7-7|.|TRBJ2-3
CASSPEFGLTTDTQYF
TGTGCCAGCAGCCCGGAATTTGGCCTAACGACAGATACGCAGTATTTT
>.|TRBV20-1|.|TRBJ1-1
CSARDGKAPGTEAFF
TGCAGTGCTAGAGATGGGAAGGCCCCTGGCACTGAAGCTTTCTTT
>.|TRBV28|TRBD2|TRBJ2-1
CASSLAGINEQFF
TGTGCCAGCAGTCTAGCGGGGATCAATGAGCAGTTCTTC
>.|TRBV12-3/TRBV12-4|.|TRBJ2-1
CASSLTQTTNEQFF
TGTGCCAGCAGTTTGACCCAGACTACCAATGAGCAGTTCTTC
>.|TRBV20-1|TRBD2|TRBJ2-1
CSVIGLAGAVEQFF
TGCAGTGTCATAGGACTAGCGGGAGCGGTTGAGCAGTTCTTC
>.|TRBV5-1|TRBD1|TRBJ1-5
CASSVGTGTSNQPQHF
TGCGCCAGCAGCGTCGGGACAGGGACTAGCAATCAGCCCCAGCATTTT
>.|TRBV14|TRBD2|TRBJ2-5
CASSPDSGSYETQYF
TGTGCCAGCAGCCCCGATAGCGGGAGTTATGAGACCCAGTACTTC
>few|TRBV10-3|.|TRBJ1-4
CAISEERSTATNEKLFF
TGTGCCATCAGTGAGGAACGGTCGACCGCAACTAATGAAAAACTGTTTTTT
>many|TRBV5-1|TRBD1|TRBJ2-2
CASRTGKVDTGELFF
TGCGCCAGCAGGACAGGGAAAGTGGACACCGGGGAGCTGTTTTTT
>.|TRBV3-1|.|TRBJ2-2
CASSRGHMTTGELFF
TGTGCCAGCAGCCGTGGGCACATGACCACCGGGGAGCTGTTTTTT